Below, 32 T cell receptor beta chains from the same sample are listed, as sequenced in a study of blood T cell repertoires in COVID-19. The assay was immunoSEQ multiplex PCR, and TCRdb's table has in-frame clones only and misses some. The data contain some 83,000 clones, roughly nine tenths of them singletons. The specimen was peripheral blood. The origin of the receptors is an elderly man in a cohort sampled during active COVID-19.

The chain combines TRBV6-2 or TRBV6-3 with TRBJ2-7; 8 positions agree with TRBD2. V lost 2 bases, J lost 2 bases, and 5 bases stayed unmatched. This CDR3 has 15 residues. Germline lookup yields CDR1 MNHEY and CDR2 SVGEGT. In DNA, the CDR3 is TGTGCCAGCAGTTACCGAGCGGGGGACCCCTACGAGCAGTACGTC. It translates to CASSYRAGDPYEQYV.

V usage is TRBV29-1 and J usage is TRBJ1-1; D perhaps matches TRBD1 (6 bases). V lost 5 bases to trimming and J lost 1 base, with 20 bases between them. The germline CDR1 and CDR2 sequences are SQVTM and ANQGSEA. This CDR3 is 16 amino acids long. The chain's CDR3 is CSVRQVERAKNTEAFF. The DNA of the CDR3 is TGCAGCGTTCGACAGGTGGAACGGGCTAAGAACACTGAAGCTTTCTTT.

This sequence joins TRBV10-3 and TRBJ1-5, with 8 positions matching TRBD1. This CDR3 has 13 amino acids. Trimming removed 10 bases from V and 6 bases from J; junction bases left unmatched: 8. CDR1 ENHRY and CDR2 SYGVKD come from the germline V gene. CDR3 amino acids: CASGQGGGQPQHF. CDR3 in DNA: TGTGCCAGCGGACAGGGAGGGGGTCAGCCCCAGCATTTT.

The genes are TRBV1 and TRBJ1-4; the D call in the table, TRBD1, was not verified against the DNA. TRBV1 is given as a pseudogene. CDR3 length equals 16 residues. The CDR3 sequence is CTSSQAYAGDGEKLFF. The CDR3 bases are TGCACCAGCAGCCAAGCTTATGCAGGGGATGGTGAAAAACTGTTTTTT.

This clone was picked up a small number of times. J is TRBJ2-7 and V is TRBV6-6; perhaps TRBD2 as D (5 bases). CDR1 MNHNY and CDR2 SVGAGI come from the germline V gene (reference sequence). The CDR3 is 14 amino acids. V lost 0 bases and J lost 2, with 8 bases in between. DNA for the CDR3: TGTGCCAGCAGTTACTCCAGCGGCCCCTACGAGCAGTACGTC. It translates to CASSYSSGPYEQYV.

This rearrangement joins TRBV24-1 to TRBJ1-5; TRBD1 agrees at 12 bases. V was clipped by 6 bases and J by 2 bases; unmatched bases: 4. The CDR3 contains 16 residues. CDR1 KGHDR and CDR2 SFDVKD come from the germline V gene. The CDR3 reads CATSLGQGAGNQPQHF. For the CDR3, the DNA is TGTGCCACCAGTCTGGGACAGGGGGCTGGCAATCAGCCCCAGCATTTT.

The chain employs TRBV19 and TRBJ1-2; maybe TRBD1 (5 bases). Trimming pared 10 bases from V and 4 bases from J, leaving 16 bases between. Per germline, CDR1 LNHDA and CDR2 SQIVND (reference sequence). This CDR3 comprises 13 residues. CDR3 bases: TGTGCCACCGGCCGCCAGGGAGGCTATGGCTACACCTTC. Encoded protein: CATGRQGGYGYTF. Based on the CDR3 plus reference TRBV19 and TRBJ1-2, the full variable domain is DGGITQSPKYLFRKEGQNVTLSCEQNLNHDAMYWYRQDPGQGLRLIYYSQIVNDFQKGDIAEGYSVSREKKESFPLTVTSAQKNPTAFYLCATGRQGGYGYTFGSGTRLTVV.

V is TRBV6-6 and J is TRBJ2-7; 11 nucleotides line up with TRBD1. Germline lookup yields CDR1 MNHNY and CDR2 SVGAGI (reference sequence). Trimming took 5 bases from V and 10 from J; bases not matched to a gene: 10. The CDR3 sequence is 14 residues long. CDR3 nucleotides: TGTGCCAGCAGTCCGAGCCGGGACAGGGGGAGTCAGTACTTC. This encodes CASSPSRDRGSQYF.

The gene calls are TRBV5-4 and TRBJ2-3, with 13 positions matching TRBD2. Losses at the gene ends were 4 bases for V and 6 bases for J; bases not matched to a gene: 8. In germline, CDR1 is SGHNT, CDR2 YYREEE (reference sequence). This CDR3 is built from 16 residues. This CDR3 reads CASSRRTSGGTDTQYF. CDR3 DNA: TGTGCCAGCAGCCGAAGGACTAGCGGGGGTACGGATACGCAGTATTTT.

J is TRBJ2-3 and V is TRBV3-1 (or the pseudogene TRBV3-2); D call uncertain. Germline CDR1 is LGHDT and CDR2 is YNNKEL (reference sequence). The CDR3 is 15 residues long. V gave up 1 base and J gave up 3 bases, with 11 bases separating them. CDR3 protein: CASSQARRRTDTQYF. The CDR3 coding sequence is TGTGCCAGCAGCCAAGCCCGACGGAGAACAGATACGCAGTATTTT.

The chain uses TRBV2 and TRBJ1-1; tentatively, D is TRBD1 (6 bases). CDR3 size: 13 residues. Looked up from germline, CDR1 is SNHLY and CDR2 is FYNNEI. The V end lost 7 bases, the J end lost 0 bases, and 9 bases lay between the germline ends. The CDR3 here is CASNRDMNTEAFF. The CDR3 DNA is TGTGCCAGCAACCGGGACATGAACACTGAAGCTTTCTTT.

The V call is TRBV5-6, the J call TRBJ1-1, with a possible D match to TRBD1 (6 bases). Germline assignment: CDR1 SGHDT and CDR2 YYEEEE. The V end was cut by 0 bases, the J end by 4 bases, with 16 bases between. This CDR3 region has 16 residues. The CDR3: CASSLVGQGLITEAFF. The CDR3 region has the DNA TGTGCCAGCAGCTTGGTTGGGCAGGGGTTGATCACTGAAGCTTTCTTT.

The rearrangement links TRBV5-1 to TRBJ1-3; TRBD1 is a possible D gene (5 bases). From germline, CDR1 is SGHRS and CDR2 YFSETQ. The CDR3 sequence is 17 residues long. Trimming shortened V by 3 bases and J by 0 bases, and 16 bases separated the two germline ends. DNA of the CDR3: TGCGCCAGCAGCTCAATTTCCGGGACTCCCTCTGGAAACACCATATATTTT. It codes for CASSSISGTPSGNTIYF.

J is TRBJ2-3 and V is TRBV6-5, with 9 bases that match TRBD2. Germline CDR1 MNHEY, CDR2 SVGAGI. The V gene end was trimmed by 6 bases and the J gene end by 8 bases; junction bases not matched to a gene: 9. The CDR3 loop spans 14 amino acids. DNA of the CDR3: TGTGCCAGCAGCCCCGGGACTAGCAGTCGTACGCAGTATTTT. It encodes CASSPGTSSRTQYF.

The chain joins TRBV5-1 to TRBJ1-2, with 10 nucleotides matching TRBD1. The CDR3 runs to 14 residues. The V segment lost 4 bases and the J segment 4 bases; nucleotides outside the gene matches: 4. Germline V gives CDR1 SGHRS, CDR2 YFSETQ. The CDR3 reads CASSAGQGGYGYTF. DNA of the CDR3: TGCGCCAGCAGCGCCGGACAGGGGGGCTATGGCTACACCTTC.

The J gene is TRBJ2-5, the V gene TRBV3-1 (or the pseudogene TRBV3-2), with 7 bases that match TRBD1. This CDR3 contains 17 residues. V shed 0 bases and J 5 bases; nucleotides not matched to a gene: 12. CDR1 LGHDT and CDR2 YNNKEL come from the germline V gene (reference sequence). CDR3 amino acids: CASSQDEDRVGLETQYF. DNA for the CDR3: TGTGCCAGCAGCCAAGACGAAGACAGGGTTGGATTGGAGACCCAGTACTTC.

This clone has only one observation. J is TRBJ2-7 and V is TRBV24-1, with TRBD2 matching over 7 bases. The J segment lost 7 bases and the V segment lost 1 base, leaving 15 bases of the junction unmatched. The CDR3 consists of 17 residues. Germline V CDR1 and CDR2: KGHDR, SFDVKD. The CDR3 loop is CATSDFGFREGPGEQYV. CDR3 nucleotides: TGTGCCACCAGTGATTTTGGGTTCAGGGAGGGACCGGGGGAGCAGTACGTC.

This clone was detected ten times or more. This sequence joins TRBV15 and TRBJ2-7; 9 positions agree with TRBD1. Per germline, CDR1 LNHNV and CDR2 YYDKDF (reference sequence). The CDR3 consists of 15 residues. V trimming: 4 bases; J trimming: 5 bases; junction bases outside the gene matches: 9. The CDR3 spells CATSTRDREGNEQYF. The DNA of the CDR3 is TGTGCCACCAGCACCCGGGACAGGGAGGGAAACGAGCAGTACTTC. The whole variable domain, filled in from reference TRBV15 and TRBJ2-7, reads DAMVIQNPRYQVTQFGKPVTLSCSQTLNHNVMYWYQQKSSQAPKLLFHYYDKDFNNEADTPDNFQSRRPNTSFCFLDIRSPGLGDTAMYLCATSTRDREGNEQYFGPGTRLTVT.

The V and J genes are TRBV10-3 and TRBJ1-1; 11 bases map to TRBD1. Per the germline V gene, CDR1 is ENHRY and CDR2 is SYGVKD. This CDR3 is built from 14 residues. V lost 7 bases, J lost 6 bases, and 7 bases stayed unmatched. The CDR3 reads CAITAGQGVAEAFF. The CDR3 DNA reads TGTGCCATCACCGCGGGACAGGGGGTCGCTGAAGCTTTCTTT.

The rearrangement links TRBV11-2 to TRBJ2-2; 9 bases match TRBD1. V was pared by 4 bases and J by 6 bases, with 9 bases of the junction left unmatched. The germline V gene encodes CDR1 SGHAT and CDR2 FQNNGV. The CDR3 has 16 residues. The CDR3 loop is CASSSKGQGSPGELFF. The DNA of the CDR3 is TGTGCCAGCAGCTCGAAAGGACAGGGGAGTCCCGGGGAGCTGTTTTTT. Drawing the rest from reference TRBV11-2 and TRBJ2-2, the complete variable domain is EAGVAQSPRYKIIEKRQSVAFWCNPISGHATLYWYQQILGQGPKLLIQFQNNGVVDDSQLPKDRFSAERLKGVDSTLKIQPAKLEDSAVYLCASSSKGQGSPGELFFGEGSRLTVL.

The chain carries TRBV3-1 (or the pseudogene TRBV3-2) and TRBJ2-3, with 8 bases matching TRBD2. Trimming removed 8 bases from V and 3 bases from J; junction bases left unmatched: 4. Germline lookup yields CDR1 LGHDT and CDR2 YNNKEL (reference sequence). The length of the CDR3 is 13 residues. The CDR3 spells CASLSGGTDTQYF. The CDR3 DNA follows: TGTGCCAGCCTCTCGGGGGGGACAGATACGCAGTATTTT.

J is TRBJ2-7 and V is TRBV24-1, with 13 bases lining up with TRBD2. The length of the CDR3 is 16 residues. J was trimmed by 2 bases and V by 3 bases; bases with no gene match: 3. The germline gives CDR1 KGHDR, CDR2 SFDVKD. The CDR3, as DNA: TGTGCCACCAGTGATCAACTAGCGGGGGGGCCCTACGAGCAGTACTTC. Its translation: CATSDQLAGGPYEQYF.

The chain recombines TRBV2 with TRBJ2-1; TRBD2 is a possible D gene (6 bases). This CDR3 contains 16 residues. CDR1 SNHLY and CDR2 FYNNEI come from the germline V gene. V shed 1 base and J shed 1 base, with 11 bases lying between them. The CDR3 nucleotides read TGTGCCAGCAGTGAAGGGGACTGGAGTTCCTACAATGAGCAGTTCTTC. This gives the protein CASSEGDWSSYNEQFF.

The genes are TRBV7-9 and TRBJ2-7; the D gene is possibly TRBD1 (5 bases). V lost 2 bases, J lost 3 bases, and 11 bases lay in between. Germline assignment: CDR1 SEHNR and CDR2 FQNEAQ (reference sequence). This CDR3 region has 14 residues. The CDR3 spells CASSLWGSHYEQYF. In DNA, the CDR3 is TGTGCCAGCAGCTTATGGGGCAGCCACTACGAGCAGTACTTC.

J is TRBJ1-2 and V is TRBV6-1; D not certain. Between the trimmed V and J ends, which lost 2 bases and 0 bases, there was a span of 10 bases. The CDR3 loop spans 15 amino acids. Per the germline V gene, CDR1 is MNHNS and CDR2 is SASEGT. CDR3 region: CASSEFVAPNYGYTF. The CDR3 nucleotides are TGTGCCAGCAGTGAATTCGTGGCTCCTAACTATGGCTACACCTTC.

The CDR3, as DNA: TGTGCCAGCAGCTTACAGGGTCCAGACAAAAACATTCAGTACTTC. It is translated as CASSLQGPDKNIQYF. This chain uses TRBV7-9 with TRBJ2-4; TRBD1 is a possible D gene (5 bases). V gave up 2 bases and J gave up 3 bases, with 11 bases separating them. Per germline, CDR1 SEHNR and CDR2 FQNEAQ (reference sequence). The CDR3 consists of 15 residues.

In this sample, this clone turned up a few times. The chain couples TRBV2 to TRBJ1-3; 10 positions match TRBD1. The trim removed 6 bases at V and 0 bases at J, leaving 11 bases unmatched. The CDR3 runs 18 residues. Per germline, CDR1 SNHLY and CDR2 FYNNEI. Written as DNA, the CDR3 is TGTGCCAGCAGGCACGGACAGGGGGAAGTCGGCTCTGGAAACACCATATATTTT. Protein product: CASRHGQGEVGSGNTIYF.

V gene TRBV5-6 combines with J gene TRBJ1-2, with 7 bases that match TRBD1. V trimming: 0 bases; J trimming: 9 bases; junction bases outside the gene matches: 8. The germline gives CDR1 SGHDT, CDR2 YYEEEE. The CDR3 has 14 residues. The CDR3 sequence is CASSLARGQARYTF. The CDR3 DNA reads as TGTGCCAGCAGCTTGGCCCGAGGACAGGCCCGCTACACCTTC.

The chain uses TRBV9 and TRBJ2-3; D is possibly TRBD1 (5 bases). Germline V gene sequence: CDR1 SGDLS, CDR2 YYNGEE. This CDR3 spans 14 amino acids. Trimming stripped 0 bases from V and 5 bases from J, with 10 bases between. The CDR3 sequence is CASSVGGEVDTQYF. CDR3 nucleotides: TGTGCCAGCAGCGTAGGGGGCGAGGTAGATACGCAGTATTTT. The variable domain in full, completed from reference TRBV9 and TRBJ2-3, reads DSGVTQTPKHLITATGQRVTLRCSPRSGDLSVYWYQQSLDQGLQFLIQYYNGEERAKGNILERFSAQQFPDLHSELNLSSLELGDSALYFCASSVGGEVDTQYFGPGTRLTVL.

The CDR3 loop is CASSSQGGGEQYV. The CDR3 bases are TGTGCCAGCAGCTCCCAGGGGGGTGGAGAGCAGTACGTC. The chain employs TRBV7-6 and TRBJ2-7; tentatively, D is TRBD1 (7 bases). Germline V gene data show CDR1 as SGHVS and CDR2 as FNYEAQ. This CDR3 contains 13 residues. Trimming removed 4 bases from V and 7 bases from J, with 14 bases in between.

This clone was recorded once. The rearrangement links TRBV19 to TRBJ2-6, with a weak D call TRBD1 (6 bases). The CDR3 runs to 15 residues. Trimming took 7 bases from V and 2 from J, leaving 12 bases between them. Looked up from germline, CDR1 is LNHDA and CDR2 is SQIVND (reference sequence). The CDR3 nucleotides are TGTGCCAGTAAGGCCAGGGGAACTGGGGCCAACGTCCTGACTTTC. It is translated as CASKARGTGANVLTF.

V is TRBV7-9 and J is TRBJ1-3; D perhaps matches TRBD1 (5 bases). This CDR3 has 14 amino acids. CDR1 is SEHNR, CDR2 FQNEAQ, per germline (reference sequence). V lost 5 bases to trimming and J lost 0 bases, with 8 bases between them. The CDR3 DNA is TGTGCCAGCAGCCCAAGGGGCTCTGGAAACACCATATATTTT. Translation gives CASSPRGSGNTIYF.